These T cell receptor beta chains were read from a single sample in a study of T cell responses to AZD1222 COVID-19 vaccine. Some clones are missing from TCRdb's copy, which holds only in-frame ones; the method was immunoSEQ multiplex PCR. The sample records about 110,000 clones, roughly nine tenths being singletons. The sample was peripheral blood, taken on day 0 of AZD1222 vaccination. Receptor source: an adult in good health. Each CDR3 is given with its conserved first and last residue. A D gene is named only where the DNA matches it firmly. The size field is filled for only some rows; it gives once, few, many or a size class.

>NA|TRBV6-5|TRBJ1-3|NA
TGTGCCAGCAGCCAGGTCGTTGGAAACACCATATATTTT
CASSQVVGNTIYF
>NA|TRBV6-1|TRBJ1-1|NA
TGTGCCAGCACTTTAATCCTCAACACTGAAGCTTTCTTT
CASTLILNTEAFF
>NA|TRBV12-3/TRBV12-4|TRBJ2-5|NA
TGTGCCAGCCGTCCGGGTATCCAAGAGACCCAGTACTTC
CASRPGIQETQYF
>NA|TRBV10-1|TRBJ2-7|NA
TGCGCCAGCAGTGACAGCTACGAGCAGTACTTC
CASSDSYEQYF
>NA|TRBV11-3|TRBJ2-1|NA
TGTGCCAGCAGCTTAGGGCAGTACAATGAGCAGTTCTTC
CASSLGQYNEQFF
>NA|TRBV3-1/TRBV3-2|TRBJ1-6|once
TGTGCCAGTTCCGGGGGTAATTCACCCCTCCACTTT
CASSGGNSPLHF
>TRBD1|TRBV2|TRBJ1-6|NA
TGTGCCAGCAGGAAGGACAGGGGCTCCTATAATTCACCCCTCCACTTT
CASRKDRGSYNSPLHF
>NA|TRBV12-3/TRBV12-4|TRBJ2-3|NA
TGTGCCAGCAGTTTTAGCACAGATACGCAGTATTTT
CASSFSTDTQYF
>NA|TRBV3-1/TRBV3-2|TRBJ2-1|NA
TGTGCCAGCAGCCAAGGAGGGGGGACCCTTAACAATGAGCAGTTCTTC
CASSQGGGTLNNEQFF
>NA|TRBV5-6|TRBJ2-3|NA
TGTGCCAGCAGCTTGAGGGTCAGCGGGTATACGCAGTATTTT
CASSLRVSGYTQYF
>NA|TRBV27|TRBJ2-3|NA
TGTGCCAGCAGTTCCCTCTGGGGCGTACCCCTAAACACAGATACGCAGTATTTT
CASSSLWGVPLNTDTQYF
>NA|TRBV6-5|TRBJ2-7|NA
TGTGCCAGCAGTTACGGCAGGTTTCTCTACGAGCAGTACTTC
CASSYGRFLYEQYF
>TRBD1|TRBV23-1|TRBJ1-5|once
TGCGCCAGCAGTCTGACAGGGGAAGAGGTTCAGCCCCAGCATTTT
CASSLTGEEVQPQHF
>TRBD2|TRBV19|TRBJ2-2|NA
TGTGCCAGTAGTACGGGACTAGCGGTAACCGGGGAGCTGTTTTTT
CASSTGLAVTGELFF
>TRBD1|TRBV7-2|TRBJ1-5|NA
TGTGCCAGCAGCCTCCCACAGGGGAGAGGGCATCAGCCCCAGCATTTT
CASSLPQGRGHQPQHF